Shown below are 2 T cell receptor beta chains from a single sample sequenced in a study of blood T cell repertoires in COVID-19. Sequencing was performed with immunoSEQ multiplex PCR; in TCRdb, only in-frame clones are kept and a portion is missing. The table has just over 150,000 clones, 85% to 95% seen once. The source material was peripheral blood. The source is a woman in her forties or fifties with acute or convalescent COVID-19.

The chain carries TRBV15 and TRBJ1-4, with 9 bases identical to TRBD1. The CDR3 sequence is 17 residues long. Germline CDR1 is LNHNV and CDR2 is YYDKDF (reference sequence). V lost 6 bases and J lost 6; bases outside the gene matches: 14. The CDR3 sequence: CATRETGTGNNYEKLFF. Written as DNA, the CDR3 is TGTGCCACCAGAGAGACCGGGACAGGGAATAACTATGAAAAACTGTTTTTT.

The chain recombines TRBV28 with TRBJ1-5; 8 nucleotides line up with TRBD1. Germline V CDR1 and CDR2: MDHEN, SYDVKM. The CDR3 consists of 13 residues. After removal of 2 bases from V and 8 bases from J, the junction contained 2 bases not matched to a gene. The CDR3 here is CASSLGQGKPQHF. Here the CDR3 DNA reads TGTGCCAGCAGTTTAGGACAGGGTAAGCCCCAGCATTTT.